The 10 T cell receptor beta chains reported below all come from one sample, sequenced in a study of blood T cell repertoires in COVID-19. Assay used: immunoSEQ multiplex PCR; TCRdb lists only in-frame clones, some missing. The repertoire holds approximately 94,000 clones, about 82% seen once, with over 10% in the top ten. Sample: peripheral blood. All receptors come from a man between 50 and 59 years old with active or convalescent COVID-19.

This rearrangement joins TRBV6-5 to TRBJ2-7; TRBD2 agrees at 8 bases. The CDR3 consists of 14 residues. V shed 7 bases, J shed 6 bases, and the junction held 11 bases outside the gene matches. Germline CDR1 and CDR2: MNHEY and SVGAGI. The CDR3 loop is CASTPGGEFVEQYF. For the CDR3, the DNA is TGTGCCAGCACCCCCGGGGGGGAGTTCGTCGAGCAGTACTTC.

The rearrangement links TRBV27 to TRBJ2-1, with 8 bases aligning to TRBD2. The V and J ends lost 5 bases and 0 bases, in that order; junction bases with no gene match: 3. Looked up from germline, CDR1 is MNHEY and CDR2 is SMNVEV (reference sequence). The CDR3 runs to 15 residues. CDR3 in DNA: TGTGCCAGCAGTCCGACTAGCGTCTCCTACAATGAGCAGTTCTTC. Its translation is CASSPTSVSYNEQFF.

The chain carries TRBV27 and TRBJ2-7, with D maybe TRBD1 (6 bases). Germline lookup yields CDR1 MNHEY and CDR2 SMNVEV (reference sequence). The length of the CDR3 is 16 residues. The ends were cut back, 6 bases at V and 3 bases at J, with 21 bases in the middle. This chain's CDR3 is CASRYTIRGSGYEQYF. The CDR3 DNA reads TGTGCCAGCAGGTATACCATCAGGGGATCGGGCTACGAGCAGTACTTC.

This chain connects TRBV21-1 to TRBJ2-1; TRBD1, the table's D call, was not compared with the DNA. TRBV21-1 is a listed pseudogene. The CDR3 length is 17 residues. This CDR3 reads CASSFEGTGVPYNEQFF. The CDR3 nucleotides are TGTGCCAGCAGCTTCGAGGGGACAGGGGTGCCCTACAATGAGCAGTTCTTC.

This chain connects TRBV19 to TRBJ1-1; the D is unclear. This CDR3 region has 13 residues. Germline V CDR1 and CDR2: LNHDA, SQIVND (reference sequence). Trimming left V 0 bases short and J 5 bases short, with 7 bases between. The CDR3 region is CASSIEGRTEAFF. For the CDR3, the DNA is TGTGCCAGTAGTATAGAGGGGAGGACTGAAGCTTTCTTT.

The chain recombines TRBV11-2 with TRBJ2-1, with TRBD2 as a possible D gene (6 bases). Deletions cut 4 bases from V and 0 bases from J, with 13 bases between. CDR1 and CDR2 (germline): SGHAT, FQNNGV. The CDR3 is made up of 16 amino acids. For the CDR3, the DNA is TGTGCCAGCAGCTCCCATTTAGCGGTCTCCTACAATGAGCAGTTCTTC. This gives the protein CASSSHLAVSYNEQFF.

The V call is TRBV5-1, the J call TRBJ1-1; 8 bases match TRBD1. Trimming took 7 bases from V and 8 from J; bases not matched to a gene: 7. The CDR3 is 12 residues long. Germline V lookup: CDR1 SGHRS, CDR2 YFSETQ. CDR3 sequence: CASQVGQGEAFF. DNA for the CDR3: TGCGCCAGCCAAGTCGGACAGGGAGAAGCTTTCTTT.

This CDR3 is CAISETSGNNEQFF. CDR3 DNA sequence: TGTGCCATCAGTGAGACTAGCGGGAACAATGAGCAGTTCTTC. This sequence joins TRBV10-3 and TRBJ2-1; 10 bases are shared with TRBD2. Germline V lookup: CDR1 ENHRY, CDR2 SYGVKD. The CDR3 totals 14 residues. With V trimmed by 2 bases and J by 5 bases, 0 bases remained unmatched.

The chain combines TRBV5-6 with TRBJ2-7, with 7 bases fitting TRBD1. Trimming at V came to 4 bases and at J to 6 bases, leaving 13 bases not matched to a gene. The CDR3 sequence is 15 residues long. The germline gives CDR1 SGHDT, CDR2 YYEEEE. The CDR3 here is CASSDWDSVLGEQYF. The DNA for the CDR3 is TGTGCCAGCAGCGACTGGGACAGTGTTTTAGGCGAGCAGTACTTC.

The chain carries TRBV11-3 and TRBJ2-7; D not certain. Trimming removed 0 bases at V and 8 bases at J, with 11 bases between. The CDR3 has 13 residues. Germline assignment: CDR1 SGHNT and CDR2 YENEEA. CDR3 DNA: TGTGCCAGCAGCTTAGATCCCCCCGACAAGCAGTACTTC. This translates into CASSLDPPDKQYF.